A single sample gave rise to the 27 T cell receptor beta chains below, sequenced in a study of Ad26.COV2.S vaccination and SARS-CoV-2 variants. Repertoires were generated with immunoSEQ multiplex PCR, while TCRdb's copy carries only in-frame clones and drops some. The sample contains some 180,000 clones, around 88% of which appear only once. This specimen was peripheral blood, taken after recovery from COVID-19. These receptors were taken from a human donor who had recovered from COVID-19.

In the case of this clone: Other DNA sequences in this specimen translate into the identical CDR3. This rearrangement joins TRBV7-9 to TRBJ1-6; TRBD1 might be the D (5 bases). The CDR3 sequence is 14 residues long. The germline CDR1 and CDR2 sequences are SEHNR and FQNEAQ (reference sequence). Deletions cut 1 base from V and 6 bases from J, with 7 bases between. The CDR3 DNA reads as TGTGCCAGCAGCTTAGGACAGCTTAATTCACCCCTCCACTTT. The encoded protein is CASSLGQLNSPLHF.

The chain employs TRBV3-1 (or the pseudogene TRBV3-2) and TRBJ1-1, with a possible D match to TRBD1 (5 bases). Germline loops: CDR1 LGHDT, CDR2 YNNKEL (reference sequence). Trimming shortened V by 4 bases and J by 1 base, and 10 bases separated the two germline ends. This CDR3 has 14 amino acids. The CDR3 reads CASSRRDSNTEAFF. The DNA of the CDR3 is TGTGCCAGCAGCCGGAGGGACTCGAACACTGAAGCTTTCTTT.

The chain employs TRBV18 and TRBJ1-4; D gene uncertain. Trimming left V 1 base short and J 8 bases short, with 17 bases between. The CDR3 sequence is 16 residues long. From germline, CDR1 is KGHSH and CDR2 LQKENI. In DNA form, the CDR3 reads TGTGCCAGCTCACCACGGTACGGACCCACCCTAGAAAAACTGTTTTTT. Amino acids: CASSPRYGPTLEKLFF. Based on the CDR3 plus reference TRBV18 and TRBJ1-4, the full variable domain is NAGVMQNPRHLVRRRGQEARLRCSPMKGHSHVYWYRQLPEEGLKFMVYLQKENIIDESGMPKERFSAEFPKEGPSILRIQQVVRGDSAAYFCASSPRYGPTLEKLFFGSGTQLSVL.

V gene TRBV5-4 combines with J gene TRBJ2-3, with D uncertain. The CDR3 runs 15 residues. Germline CDR1 SGHNT, CDR2 YYREEE (reference sequence). V was cut by 0 bases and J by 3 bases, with 11 bases left in between. CDR3 nucleotides: TGTGCCAGCAGCTTGGAGTTGCCCGAGACAGATACGCAGTATTTT. Its translation is CASSLELPETDTQYF.

V is TRBV28 and J is TRBJ1-4, with D unresolved. CDR3 length: 14 amino acids. V lost 6 bases and J lost 4, with 12 bases in between. The V gene's germline CDR1 is MDHEN and CDR2 SYDVKM. CDR3: CASRPRTVNEKLFF. The DNA for the CDR3 is TGTGCCAGCAGACCCCGGACCGTTAATGAAAAACTGTTTTTT.

CDR3: CASSLWVTGSTDTQYF. CDR3 nucleotide sequence: TGTGCCAGCAGCTTATGGGTCACGGGGAGCACAGATACGCAGTATTTT. The chain recombines TRBV7-9 with TRBJ2-3, with D maybe TRBD2 (5 bases). Germline V gene lookup returns CDR1 SEHNR and CDR2 FQNEAQ (reference sequence). This CDR3 is 16 amino acids long. Trimming shortened V by 2 bases and J by 0 bases, and 12 bases separated the two germline ends.

A single count supports this clone. V usage is TRBV5-1 and J usage is TRBJ1-5; D remains ambiguous. Germline V gene data show CDR1 as SGHRS and CDR2 as YFSETQ. This CDR3 is 17 amino acids long. Trimming took 4 bases from V and 0 from J, leaving 17 bases between them. This CDR3 reads CASSASEVGNSNQPQHF. In DNA form, the CDR3 reads TGCGCCAGCAGCGCGTCAGAAGTCGGGAATAGCAATCAGCCCCAGCATTTT.

The chain employs TRBV28 and TRBJ1-4, with TRBD1 matching over 7 bases. V trimming: 5 bases; J trimming: 7 bases; junction bases outside the gene matches: 7. Per the germline V gene, CDR1 is MDHEN and CDR2 is SYDVKM. The CDR3 has 14 residues. The CDR3 DNA reads as TGTGCCAGCAGTCAAGGGGGCGCGGGTGAAAAACTGTTTTTT. Translating gives CASSQGGAGEKLFF. The complete variable domain, with remaining parts taken from reference TRBV28 and TRBJ1-4, reads DVKVTQSSRYLVKRTGEKVFLECVQDMDHENMFWYRQDPGLGLRLIYFSYDVKMKEKGDIPEGYSVSREKKERFSLILESASTNQTSMYLCASSQGGAGEKLFFGSGTQLSVL.

The rearrangement joins TRBV19 to TRBJ1-5; D ambiguous. V shed 6 bases and J shed 0 bases, with 12 bases lying between them. This CDR3 is built from 15 residues. The germline CDR1 and CDR2 sequences are LNHDA and SQIVND (reference sequence). The CDR3, as DNA: TGTGCCAGTAGCCAGGCGTGGCTTAGCAATCAGCCCCAGCATTTT. Translated, it gives CASSQAWLSNQPQHF.

The chain uses TRBV30 and TRBJ2-1, with D possibly being TRBD2 (6 bases). V was cut by 3 bases and J by 8 bases, with 17 bases left in between. This CDR3 has 14 amino acids. Germline CDR1 GTSNPN, CDR2 SVGIG (reference sequence). This CDR3 is CAWRLTRAEDEQFF. CDR3 nucleotides: TGTGCCTGGAGGCTGACTAGGGCAGAGGATGAGCAGTTCTTC.

This clone was detected many times. The chain has TRBV5-1 and TRBJ1-3, with D unclear. Trimming stripped 0 bases from V and 0 bases from J, with 10 bases between. This CDR3 has 16 residues. Germline loops: CDR1 SGHRS, CDR2 YFSETQ. Written as DNA, the CDR3 is TGCGCCAGCAGCTTGGCCGGGCGTAACTCTGGAAACACCATATATTTT. Translated: CASSLAGRNSGNTIYF. The variable domain in full, with the rest retrieved from reference TRBV5-1 and TRBJ1-3, is KAGVTQTPRYLIKTRGQQVTLSCSPISGHRSVSWYQQTPGQGLQFLFEYFSETQRNKGNFPGRFSGRQFSNSRSEMNVSTLELGDSALYLCASSLAGRNSGNTIYFGEGSWLTVV.

CDR3 protein: CASSPMGRGKNYGYTF. Here the CDR3 DNA reads TGTGCCAGCAGCCCGATGGGTAGGGGGAAAAACTATGGCTACACCTTC. The rearrangement links TRBV5-4 to TRBJ1-2; weak D call: TRBD1 (6 bases). Germline values: CDR1 SGHNT, CDR2 YYREEE (reference sequence). With 4 bases removed from V and 2 bases from J, the gap between germline ends came to 18 bases. The CDR3 is made up of 16 amino acids.

This chain uses TRBV5-4 with TRBJ2-7, with unresolved D. CDR3 length: 13 amino acids. Germline-derived CDR1 and CDR2 are SGHNT and YYREEE (reference sequence). Trimming shortened V by 0 bases and J by 0 bases, and 4 bases separated the two germline ends. In DNA, the CDR3 is TGTGCCAGCAGCTTGGCGAGCTCCTACGAGCAGTACTTC. Translation gives CASSLASSYEQYF.

This chain links TRBV24-1 with TRBJ1-5; 7 bases fit TRBD1. The CDR3 runs 15 residues. The germline V gene has CDR1 KGHDR and CDR2 SFDVKD. V shed 4 bases, J shed 4 bases, and the junction held 6 bases outside the gene matches. DNA of the CDR3: TGTGCCACCAGTGACCACCGGGACAGTAATCAGCCCCAGCATTTT. Its translation is CATSDHRDSNQPQHF.

V usage is TRBV6-5 and J usage is TRBJ2-3, with 9 bases matching TRBD1. Germline CDR1 and CDR2: MNHEY and SVGAGI. CDR3 length: 15 amino acids. Trimming took 0 bases from V and 10 from J; bases not matched to a gene: 8. CDR3 bases: TGTGCCAGCAGTTACTCGACTCCGGACAGGGGCCCGCAGTATTTT. Residues: CASSYSTPDRGPQYF.

Written as DNA, the CDR3 is TGTGCCCATCCGGGCGACACCGGGGAGCTGTTTTTT. As protein: CAHPGDTGELFF. This chain uses TRBV30 with TRBJ2-2; D is unresolved. Trimming left V 8 bases short and J 3 bases short, with 10 bases between. The CDR3 sequence is 12 residues long. Germline assignment: CDR1 GTSNPN and CDR2 SVGIG (reference sequence).

The V and J genes are TRBV7-5 and TRBJ1-1; no DNA check was done on the table's D call, TRBD1. TRBV7-5 is a pseudogene segment. This CDR3 is built from 18 residues. The CDR3 region has the DNA TGTGCCAGAAGCTTAGATCGGGACAGGGGGAGGAGGAACACTGAAGCTTTCTTT. Residues: CARSLDRDRGRRNTEAFF.

Only one count was recorded for this clone. The chain has TRBV11-2 and TRBJ2-1; TRBD2 matches 10 bases. The CDR3 covers 15 residues. J gave up 9 bases and V 4 bases, and 9 bases lay outside the gene matches. Germline loops: CDR1 SGHAT, CDR2 FQNNGV. CDR3 nucleotides: TGTGCCAGCAGCTCCCTACTAGCGGGACGCGGTGAGCAGTTCTTC. It specifies CASSSLLAGRGEQFF.

The V and J genes are TRBV7-9 and TRBJ1-4; D gene ambiguous. This CDR3 has 16 amino acids. Trimming cost V 1 base and J 5 bases, with 14 bases left between them. Germline loops: CDR1 SEHNR, CDR2 FQNEAQ (reference sequence). The CDR3 spells CASSLGGGQINEKLFF. In DNA form, the CDR3 reads TGTGCCAGCAGCTTAGGTGGAGGGCAGATCAATGAAAAACTGTTTTTT.

The chain combines TRBV5-5 with TRBJ1-6; 7 bases are shared with TRBD1. The germline V gene encodes CDR1 SGHKS and CDR2 YYEKEE (reference sequence). This CDR3 has 14 amino acids. J was trimmed by 6 bases and V by 0 bases; bases with no gene match: 0. As DNA, the CDR3 is TGTGCCAGCAGCTTGGGGGACAGTAATTCACCCCTCCACTTT. This gives the protein CASSLGDSNSPLHF.

The chain recombines TRBV30 with TRBJ2-1, with D uncertain. CDR1 and CDR2 from the germline V gene are GTSNPN and SVGIG (reference sequence). The CDR3 covers 12 residues. The ends were cut back, 1 base at V and 2 bases at J, with 3 bases in the middle. CDR3 protein: CAWSATYNEQFF. The DNA for the CDR3 is TGTGCCTGGAGTGCAACCTACAATGAGCAGTTCTTC.

The gene calls are TRBV28 and TRBJ2-7; 9 positions match TRBD1. This CDR3 region has 15 residues. Germline values: CDR1 MDHEN, CDR2 SYDVKM. V shed 3 bases, J shed 2 bases, and the junction held 5 bases outside the gene matches. The CDR3 is CASSFPGQGAYEQYF. For the CDR3, the DNA is TGTGCCAGCAGTTTCCCGGGACAGGGTGCCTACGAGCAGTACTTC.

The chain uses TRBV13 and TRBJ2-4, with no clear D. The CDR3 consists of 14 residues. Germline CDR1 reads PRHDT; CDR2 reads FYEKMQ (reference sequence). The V end lost 3 bases, the J end lost 1 base, and 7 bases lay between the germline ends. CDR3 sequence: CASSFGGAKNIQYF. CDR3 in DNA: TGTGCCAGCAGCTTTGGTGGGGCCAAAAACATTCAGTACTTC.

This chain connects TRBV4-1 to TRBJ1-4; possible D gene TRBD1, 5 bases. V shed 5 bases and J shed 0 bases, with 13 bases lying between them. This CDR3 spans 16 amino acids. From germline, CDR1 is MGHRA and CDR2 YSYEKL. The CDR3 is CASSGDLKPTNEKLFF. CDR3 in DNA: TGCGCCAGCAGCGGGGACTTGAAACCAACTAATGAAAAACTGTTTTTT.

This clone was picked up a small number of times. V and J are TRBV9 and TRBJ1-3; no reliable D call. The CDR3 is made up of 16 amino acids. V gave up 0 bases and J gave up 0 bases, with 10 bases separating them. Looked up from germline, CDR1 is SGDLS and CDR2 is YYNGEE. The CDR3 nucleotides read TGTGCCAGCAGCGTAGAGGGCGGACGCTCTGGAAACACCATATATTTT. Translated: CASSVEGGRSGNTIYF.

The table lists this clone with a few counts. V usage is TRBV6-5 and J usage is TRBJ1-1; 7 positions agree with TRBD1. CDR1 and CDR2 from the germline V gene are MNHEY and SVGAGI. J gave up 5 bases and V 7 bases, and 10 bases lay outside the gene matches. The CDR3 sequence is 14 residues long. The CDR3 protein is CASTRDRGRTEAFF. The CDR3 DNA reads TGTGCCAGCACCCGGGACAGAGGGCGGACTGAAGCTTTCTTT.

CDR3: CASSPPAVDTQYF. The CDR3 coding sequence is TGTGCCAGCAGCCCACCCGCGGTAGATACGCAGTATTTT. The V call is TRBV7-3, the J call TRBJ2-3; D unclear. V was pared by 5 bases and J by 5 bases, with 11 bases between. The CDR3 loop spans 13 amino acids. The germline V gene encodes CDR1 SGHTA and CDR2 FQGTGA.